This entry lists 20 T cell receptor beta chains sequenced from one sample in a study of shared clonotypes between healthy human individuals. The table came from immunoSEQ multiplex PCR; TCRdb's copy has only in-frame clones and leaves some out. Of a few million clones in the sample, approximately 95% are singletons; the top ten hold around 0.4%. The specimen sequenced was naive CD4+ T cells from PBMCs. Noted subset: CD45RA+ positively selected. These receptors originate from a man younger than 35 in good health. Some clones in this sample may be carry-over from other donors' samples.

This rearrangement joins TRBV2 to TRBJ2-1; possible D gene TRBD1, 6 bases. CDR1 is SNHLY and CDR2 is FYNNEI in the germline V gene. CDR3 length: 15 residues. V dropped 4 bases and J dropped 6 bases, with 16 bases sitting between them. The DNA of the CDR3 is TGTGCCAGCAGTGGAATAGGGGGATTGGGCAATGAGCAGTTCTTC. Protein product: CASSGIGGLGNEQFF.

The V and J genes are TRBV2 and TRBJ1-2; D is ambiguous. The CDR3 contains 15 residues. Trimming removed 0 bases at V and 2 bases at J, with 10 bases between. Looked up from germline, CDR1 is SNHLY and CDR2 is FYNNEI. The CDR3 bases are TGTGCCAGCAGTGAAGCAGTGCGGGGAAACTATGGCTACACCTTC. Its translation: CASSEAVRGNYGYTF.

This chain links TRBV12-2 with TRBJ2-7; TRBD1, the table's D call, lacks a check against the DNA. TRBV12-2 is flagged as a pseudogene. The CDR3 is 18 amino acids. The CDR3 DNA reads TGTGCAAGTCGCTTAGTCGGGTCGTGGACAGGGGGTACCTACGAGCAGTACTTC. It is translated as CASRLVGSWTGGTYEQYF.

V usage is TRBV28 and J usage is TRBJ2-7, with D perhaps TRBD2 (5 bases). Deletions cut 5 bases from V and 3 bases from J, with 11 bases between. Germline CDR1 is MDHEN and CDR2 is SYDVKM. CDR3 length: 13 residues. CDR3 in amino acids: CASSRPTNYEQYF. CDR3 bases: TGTGCCAGCAGTCGACCGACTAACTACGAGCAGTACTTC. The entire variable domain, with the rest obtained from reference TRBV28 and TRBJ2-7, is as follows: DVKVTQSSRYLVKRTGEKVFLECVQDMDHENMFWYRQDPGLGLRLIYFSYDVKMKEKGDIPEGYSVSREKKERFSLILESASTNQTSMYLCASSRPTNYEQYFGPGTRLTVT.

The chain joins TRBV6-5 to TRBJ2-3; D remains unclear. CDR3 length equals 13 residues. Germline V gene data show CDR1 as MNHEY and CDR2 as SVGAGI. Trimming pared 6 bases from V and 4 bases from J, leaving 11 bases between. Here the CDR3 DNA reads TGTGCCAGCAGGGTTGGGCGGTCAGATACGCAGTATTTT. This encodes CASRVGRSDTQYF.

The chain joins TRBV10-3 to TRBJ1-1; D possibly corresponds to TRBD1 (6 bases). The germline CDR1 and CDR2 sequences are ENHRY and SYGVKD. V was clipped by 2 bases and J by 8 bases, with 9 bases between them. The CDR3 totals 12 residues. CDR3 loop: CAISEGQWEAFF. For the CDR3, the DNA is TGTGCCATCAGTGAGGGACAGTGGGAAGCTTTCTTT.

A remark on this clone: Other DNA sequences from this sample encode an identical CDR3 as well. The chain uses TRBV9 and TRBJ2-3; 7 positions match TRBD2. This CDR3 contains 15 residues. With V trimmed by 0 bases and J by 1 base, 2 bases remained unmatched. Germline V gene sequence: CDR1 SGDLS, CDR2 YYNGEE. In nucleotides, the CDR3 is TGTGCCAGCAGCGTAGGGCTAGCGGGCACAGATACGCAGTATTTT. This sequence encodes CASSVGLAGTDTQYF.

The V gene is TRBV5-5, the J gene TRBJ1-4; maybe TRBD1 (6 bases). This CDR3 region has 15 residues. The V and J ends lost 5 bases and 6 bases respectively, with 17 bases between them. Germline V gene lookup returns CDR1 SGHKS and CDR2 YYEKEE (reference sequence). The CDR3 region is CASRPVAQGYEKLFF. CDR3 bases: TGTGCCAGCAGACCAGTAGCACAGGGCTATGAAAAACTGTTTTTT.

The J gene is TRBJ2-1, the V gene TRBV6-1, with D possibly called TRBD1 or TRBD2 (5 bases each). Germline-derived CDR1 and CDR2 are MNHNS and SASEGT. The CDR3 loop spans 13 amino acids. Trimming removed 7 bases at V and 13 bases at J, with 20 bases between. In DNA, the CDR3 is TGTGCCAGCACCCTCGGGGCAGGGACGGGCCAGTTCTTC. Protein: CASTLGAGTGQFF.

J is TRBJ1-1 and V is TRBV6-1, with D perhaps matching TRBD1 (5 bases). V lost 6 bases to trimming and J lost 2 bases, with 10 bases between them. The CDR3 is 13 amino acids. The germline V gene has CDR1 MNHNS and CDR2 SASEGT. This chain's CDR3 is CASRFDRNTEAFF. CDR3 nucleotide sequence: TGTGCCAGCAGGTTCGACAGAAACACTGAAGCTTTCTTT.

This chain links TRBV27 with TRBJ1-5, with D uncertain. V gave up 2 bases and J gave up 3 bases, with 8 bases separating them. Looked up from germline, CDR1 is MNHEY and CDR2 is SMNVEV (reference sequence). This CDR3 has 14 amino acids. In nucleotides, the CDR3 is TGTGCCAGCAGTTTAAACCGAATCAATCAGCCCCAGCATTTT. This gives the protein CASSLNRINQPQHF.

The V gene is TRBV6-1, the J gene TRBJ2-7, with D uncertain. The germline V and J ends were trimmed by 2 bases and 6 bases, with 14 bases remaining between them. Germline CDR1 is MNHNS and CDR2 is SASEGT. The CDR3 contains 14 residues. CDR3 in amino acids: CASSELVRRTEQYF. The CDR3, as DNA: TGTGCCAGCAGTGAATTGGTCAGACGCACCGAGCAGTACTTC.

This sequence joins TRBV28 and TRBJ1-2, with no clear D. Trimming left V 7 bases short and J 0 bases short, with 15 bases between. The CDR3 is made up of 15 amino acids. Germline CDR1 is MDHEN and CDR2 is SYDVKM. The CDR3 DNA is TGTGCCAGCAAGGCCAACGGTAACGCTAACTATGGCTACACCTTC. Its protein is CASKANGNANYGYTF.

The chain uses TRBV4-1 and TRBJ2-5; D not certain. The CDR3 runs 14 residues. Germline assignment: CDR1 MGHRA and CDR2 YSYEKL. The V gene lost 0 bases and the J gene lost 5 bases, with 10 bases spanning the gap. Here the CDR3 DNA reads TGCGCCAGCAGCCAAGATCCAAGTTCCGAGACCCAGTACTTC. Amino acids: CASSQDPSSETQYF.

Points on this clone: The final CDR3 position lacks the conserved phenylalanine or tryptophan, pointing to a likely read error. This rearrangement joins TRBV7-2 to TRBJ1-2, with TRBD1 as a possible D gene (6 bases). The CDR3 totals 12 residues. From germline, CDR1 is SGHTA and CDR2 FQGNSA. V was trimmed by 4 bases and J by 8 bases, leaving 11 bases between them. CDR3 in amino acids: CASSSAGGGYTL. CDR3 DNA sequence: TGTGCCAGCAGCTCCGCTGGGGGCGGCTACACCCTC.

The V and J genes are TRBV5-6 and TRBJ1-3, with no clear D. This CDR3 has 15 residues. CDR1 is SGHDT, CDR2 YYEEEE, per germline. The V end lost 1 base, the J end lost 0 bases, and 8 bases lay between the germline ends. In DNA, the CDR3 is TGTGCCAGCAGCTTGTCGGGGATCTCTGGAAACACCATATATTTT. Translating gives CASSLSGISGNTIYF.

CDR3 nucleotide sequence: TGCGCCAGCAGCTTGGACCAGGCCTACAATGAGCAGTTCTTC. This encodes CASSLDQAYNEQFF. The chain is built from TRBV5-1 and TRBJ2-1; D is unresolved. Per the germline V gene, CDR1 is SGHRS and CDR2 is YFSETQ. This CDR3 is 14 amino acids long. Trimming took 0 bases from V and 2 from J, leaving 6 bases between them.

The rearrangement joins TRBV10-3 to TRBJ2-1, with TRBD2 matching 13 bases. CDR3 size: 15 residues. Germline V gene data show CDR1 as ENHRY and CDR2 as SYGVKD. V trimming: 4 bases; J trimming: 10 bases; junction bases outside the gene matches: 7. The CDR3 bases are TGTGCCATCAGTGGGACTAGCGGGAGAGCCGGGGAGCAGTTCTTC. Residues: CAISGTSGRAGEQFF.

This chain joins TRBV27 and TRBJ1-5; weak D call: TRBD1 (6 bases). The CDR3 loop spans 15 amino acids. V was shortened by 5 bases and J by 1 base, with 12 bases between the two germline ends. Per the germline V gene, CDR1 is MNHEY and CDR2 is SMNVEV (reference sequence). CDR3 region: CASSLTGWSNQPQHF. CDR3 coding DNA: TGTGCCAGCAGTCTTACAGGGTGGAGCAATCAGCCCCAGCATTTT.

The gene calls are TRBV6-1 and TRBJ2-7, with TRBD1 matching over 9 bases. From germline, CDR1 is MNHNS and CDR2 SASEGT. With 7 bases clipped from V and 4 bases from J, the junction kept 8 bases outside the gene matches. The CDR3 sequence is 14 residues long. CDR3 nucleotides: TGTGCCAGCACCGTACAGGGGGCAGGATACGAGCAGTACTTC. Amino acids: CASTVQGAGYEQYF.